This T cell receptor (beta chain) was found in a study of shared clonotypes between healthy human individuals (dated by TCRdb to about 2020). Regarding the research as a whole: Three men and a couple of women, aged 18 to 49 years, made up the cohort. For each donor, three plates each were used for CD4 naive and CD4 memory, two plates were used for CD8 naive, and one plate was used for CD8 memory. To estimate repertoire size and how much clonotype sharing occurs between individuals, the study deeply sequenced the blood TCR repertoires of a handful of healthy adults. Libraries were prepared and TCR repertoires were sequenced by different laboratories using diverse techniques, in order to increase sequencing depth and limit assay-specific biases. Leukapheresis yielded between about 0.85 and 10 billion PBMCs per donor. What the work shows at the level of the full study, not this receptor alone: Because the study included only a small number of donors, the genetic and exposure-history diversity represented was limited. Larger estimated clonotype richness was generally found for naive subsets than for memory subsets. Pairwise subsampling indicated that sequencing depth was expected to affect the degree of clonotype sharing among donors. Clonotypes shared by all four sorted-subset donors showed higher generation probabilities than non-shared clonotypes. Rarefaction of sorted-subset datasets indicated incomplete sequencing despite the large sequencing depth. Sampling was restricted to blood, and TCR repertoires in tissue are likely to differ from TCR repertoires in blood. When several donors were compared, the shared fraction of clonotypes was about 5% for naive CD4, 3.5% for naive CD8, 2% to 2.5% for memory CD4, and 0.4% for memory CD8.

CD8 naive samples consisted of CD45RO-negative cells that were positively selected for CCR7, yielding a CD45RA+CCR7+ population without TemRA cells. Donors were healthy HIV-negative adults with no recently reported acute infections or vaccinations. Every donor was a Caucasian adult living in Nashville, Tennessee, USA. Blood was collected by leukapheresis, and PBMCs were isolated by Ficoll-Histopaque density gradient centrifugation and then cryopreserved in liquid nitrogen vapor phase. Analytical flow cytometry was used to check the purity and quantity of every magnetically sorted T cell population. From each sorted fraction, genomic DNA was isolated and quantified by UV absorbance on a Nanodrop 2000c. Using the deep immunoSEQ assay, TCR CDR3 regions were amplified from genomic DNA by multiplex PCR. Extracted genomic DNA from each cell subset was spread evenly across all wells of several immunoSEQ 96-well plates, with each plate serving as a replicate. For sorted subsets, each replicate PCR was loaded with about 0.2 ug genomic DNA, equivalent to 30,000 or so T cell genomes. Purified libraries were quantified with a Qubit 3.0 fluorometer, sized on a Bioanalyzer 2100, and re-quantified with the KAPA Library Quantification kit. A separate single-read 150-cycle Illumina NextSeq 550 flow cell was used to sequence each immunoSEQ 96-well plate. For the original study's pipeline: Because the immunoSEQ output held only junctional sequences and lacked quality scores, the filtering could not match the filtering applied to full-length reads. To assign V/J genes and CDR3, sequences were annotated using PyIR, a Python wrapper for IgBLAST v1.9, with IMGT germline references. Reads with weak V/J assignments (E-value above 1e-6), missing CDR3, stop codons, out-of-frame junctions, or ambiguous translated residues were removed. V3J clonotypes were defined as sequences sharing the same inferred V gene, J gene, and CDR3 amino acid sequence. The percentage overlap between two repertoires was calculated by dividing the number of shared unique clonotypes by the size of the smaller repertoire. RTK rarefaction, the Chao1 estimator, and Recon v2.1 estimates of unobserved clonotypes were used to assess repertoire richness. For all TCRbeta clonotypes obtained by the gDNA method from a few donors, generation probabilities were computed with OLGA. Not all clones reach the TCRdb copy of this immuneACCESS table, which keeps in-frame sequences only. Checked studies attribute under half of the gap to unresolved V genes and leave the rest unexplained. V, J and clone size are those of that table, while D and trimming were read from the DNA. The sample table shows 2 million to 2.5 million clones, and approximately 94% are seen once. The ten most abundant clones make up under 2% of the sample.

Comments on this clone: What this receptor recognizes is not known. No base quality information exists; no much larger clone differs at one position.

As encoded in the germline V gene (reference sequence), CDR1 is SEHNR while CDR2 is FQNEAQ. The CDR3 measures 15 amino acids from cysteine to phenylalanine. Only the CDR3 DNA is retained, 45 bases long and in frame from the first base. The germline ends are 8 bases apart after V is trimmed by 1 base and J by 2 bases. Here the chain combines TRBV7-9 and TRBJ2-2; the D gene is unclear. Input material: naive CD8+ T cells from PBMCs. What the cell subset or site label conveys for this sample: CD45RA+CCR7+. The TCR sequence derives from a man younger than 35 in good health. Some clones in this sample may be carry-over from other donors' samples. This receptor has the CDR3 CASSLGADNTGELFF. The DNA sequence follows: TGTGCCAGCAGCTTAGGGGCGGATAACACCGGGGAGCTGTTTTTT.